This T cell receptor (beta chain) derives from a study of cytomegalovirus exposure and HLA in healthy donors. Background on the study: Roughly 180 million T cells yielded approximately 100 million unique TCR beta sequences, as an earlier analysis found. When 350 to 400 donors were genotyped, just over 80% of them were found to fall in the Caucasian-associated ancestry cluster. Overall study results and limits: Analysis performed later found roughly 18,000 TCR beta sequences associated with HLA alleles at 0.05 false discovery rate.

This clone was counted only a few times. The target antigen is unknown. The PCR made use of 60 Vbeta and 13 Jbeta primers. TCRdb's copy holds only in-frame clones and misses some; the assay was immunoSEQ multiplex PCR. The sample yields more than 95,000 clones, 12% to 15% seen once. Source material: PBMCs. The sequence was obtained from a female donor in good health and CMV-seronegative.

The CDR3 sequence is CASSPGTSGAWETQYF. DNA of the CDR3: TGCGCCAGCAGCCCAGGGACTAGCGGGGCGTGGGAGACCCAGTACTTC. The chain joins TRBV5-1 to TRBJ2-5; the match to TRBD2 covers 13 bases. With V trimmed by 4 bases and J by 5 bases, 8 bases remained unmatched. Germline lookup yields CDR1 SGHRS and CDR2 YFSETQ. The CDR3 contains 16 residues.